Below are 16 T cell receptor beta chains sequenced from a single sample in a study of blood T cell repertoires in COVID-19. Repertoires were generated with immunoSEQ multiplex PCR, while TCRdb's copy carries only in-frame clones and drops some. The sample has over 65,000 clones, roughly three quarters seen once; the top ten hold approximately 40%. The specimen sequenced was peripheral blood. The receptor set was obtained from a man aged 60-69 years with COVID-19, enrolled during active disease.

The V and J genes are TRBV6-6 and TRBJ2-1, with a possible D match to TRBD1 (5 bases). Trimming removed 6 bases from V and 7 bases from J, with 13 bases in between. The CDR3 sequence is 13 residues long. Germline V gene data show CDR1 as MNHNY and CDR2 as SVGAGI (reference sequence). Here the CDR3 reads CASRPPTANEQFF. In DNA, the CDR3 is TGTGCCAGCAGACCCCCGACAGCAAATGAGCAGTTCTTC.

This clone was picked up one time. This sequence joins TRBV19 and TRBJ2-2, with TRBD2 matching 10 bases. The CDR3 is 15 amino acids. CDR1 is LNHDA and CDR2 is SQIVND in the germline V gene (reference sequence). With V trimmed by 4 bases and J by 4 bases, 3 bases remained unmatched. CDR3 bases: TGTGCCAGTAGTACCCTAGCGGGAGTCACCGGGGAGCTGTTTTTT. Protein product: CASSTLAGVTGELFF.

The V call is TRBV5-1, the J call TRBJ2-2; D is possibly TRBD2 (5 bases). The CDR3 runs to 14 residues. Trimming pared 7 bases from V and 3 bases from J, leaving 13 bases between. Germline-derived CDR1 and CDR2 are SGHRS and YFSETQ. This CDR3 is CASFPDYYTGELFF. The CDR3 nucleotides are TGCGCCAGCTTCCCCGACTACTACACCGGGGAGCTGTTTTTT.

The chain carries TRBV4-2 and TRBJ2-1; TRBD2 is a possible D gene (5 bases). V shed 3 bases and J shed 0 bases, with 6 bases lying between them. The V gene's germline CDR1 is LGHNA and CDR2 YNFKEQ. This CDR3 comprises 14 residues. The CDR3 loop reads CASSQEDSYNEQFF. In DNA form, the CDR3 reads TGTGCCAGCAGCCAGGAGGACTCCTACAATGAGCAGTTCTTC.

This sequence joins TRBV6-1 and TRBJ1-3, with 7 bases that match TRBD1. The CDR3 covers 15 residues. In germline, CDR1 is MNHNS, CDR2 SASEGT. V shed 1 base, J shed 3 bases, and the junction held 3 bases outside the gene matches. Here the CDR3 DNA reads TGTGCCAGCAGTGAAGGTGGGACAGTTGGAAACACCATATATTTT. Translated, it gives CASSEGGTVGNTIYF.

The chain carries TRBV4-3 and TRBJ1-1; D call uncertain. CDR1 LGHNA and CDR2 YSLEER come from the germline V gene. CDR3 size: 15 residues. V lost 0 bases to trimming and J lost 1 base, with 9 bases between them. This CDR3 is CASSQDHRPNTEAFF. The CDR3 nucleotides read TGCGCCAGCAGCCAAGATCACAGACCGAACACTGAAGCTTTCTTT.

This clone was counted a single time. The chain has TRBV6-5 and TRBJ1-6; possible D gene TRBD1, 6 bases. CDR3 size: 15 residues. CDR1 and CDR2 (germline): MNHEY, SVGAGI. Between the trimmed V and J ends, which lost 6 bases and 8 bases, there was a span of 17 bases. For the CDR3, the DNA is TGTGCCAGCAGCGCCCCCAGGGGCCGGGATTCACCCCTCCACTTT. Translation: CASSAPRGRDSPLHF.

V gene TRBV27 combines with J gene TRBJ2-5; TRBD2 aligns across 7 bases. V dropped 3 bases and J dropped 4; count of bases not matched to a gene: 5. Germline CDR1 MNHEY, CDR2 SMNVEV (reference sequence). The CDR3 runs to 14 residues. CDR3 DNA sequence: TGTGCCAGCAGTTTGGGGGGGAGAGCAGAGACCCAGTACTTC. Translation gives CASSLGGRAETQYF.

V is TRBV6-1 and J is TRBJ2-7; D perhaps matches TRBD1 (7 bases). Germline V lookup: CDR1 MNHNS, CDR2 SASEGT. The CDR3 contains 12 residues. V was shortened by 6 bases and J by 3 bases, with 9 bases between the two germline ends. CDR3 nucleotides: TGTGCCAGCAGGCGGGACAGCTACGAGCAGTACTTC. Amino acid sequence: CASRRDSYEQYF.

This chain links TRBV18 with TRBJ2-7; possibly TRBD2 for D (6 bases). There are 15 residues in the CDR3. V lost 5 bases to trimming and J lost 9 bases, with 23 bases between them. Germline V gene lookup returns CDR1 KGHSH and CDR2 LQKENI. The CDR3 DNA reads as TGTGCCAGCTCAGCAAGCAGGGACTCCCCTGCGGGGCAGTACTTC. Amino acids: CASSASRDSPAGQYF.

This clone has just a few counts. At one end the junction does not follow the germline gene, possibly because of a read error. The V and J genes are TRBV11-3 and TRBJ2-7, with D tentatively TRBD2 (5 bases). The CDR3 is 11 amino acids. Germline V CDR1 and CDR2: SGHNT, YENEEA. CDR3 DNA: TGTGCCAGCAGCCTAGAGGAGGTCCTCAGTTTC. As protein: CASSLEEVLSF. Full variable domain (rest looked up from reference TRBV11-3 and TRBJ2-7): EAGVVQSPRYKIIEKKQPVAFWCNPISGHNTLYWYLQNLGQGPELLIRYENEEAVDDSQLPKDRFSAERLKGVDSTLKIQPAELGDSAVYLCASSLEEVLSFGPGTRLTVT.

The V call is TRBV14, the J call TRBJ2-7; 7 nucleotides align to TRBD1. The V gene end was trimmed by 4 bases and the J gene end by 5 bases; junction bases not matched to a gene: 2. The germline V gene has CDR1 SGHDN and CDR2 FVKESK. The CDR3 sequence is 12 residues long. This CDR3 is CASSLTGNEQYF. In DNA form, the CDR3 reads TGTGCCAGCAGCCTGACAGGGAACGAGCAGTACTTC.

J is TRBJ2-7 and V is TRBV4-3; TRBD2 aligns across 7 bases. V was clipped by 1 base and J by 2 bases; unmatched bases: 2. The CDR3 extends over 14 amino acids. The germline V gene has CDR1 LGHNA and CDR2 YSLEER. CDR3 sequence (DNA): TGCGCCAGCAGCCAAGTCGCGGGAGCCTACGAGCAGTACTTC. Its translation: CASSQVAGAYEQYF.

The chain recombines TRBV28 with TRBJ2-1; 7 nucleotides match TRBD1. J gave up 2 bases and V 6 bases, and 7 bases lay outside the gene matches. This CDR3 is 15 amino acids long. Germline lookup yields CDR1 MDHEN and CDR2 SYDVKM. DNA for the CDR3: TGTGCCAGCAGCCGTAACAGGGGAGCCTACAATGAGCAGTTCTTC. Translated, it gives CASSRNRGAYNEQFF.

The chain has TRBV19 and TRBJ2-3, with 7 bases that match TRBD2. CDR3 size: 15 residues. V trimming: 3 bases; J trimming: 2 bases; junction bases outside the gene matches: 5. Per germline, CDR1 LNHDA and CDR2 SQIVND (reference sequence). CDR3 loop: CASSIWGGNTDTQYF. The CDR3 DNA reads as TGTGCCAGTAGTATTTGGGGGGGAAACACAGATACGCAGTATTTT.

The rearrangement links TRBV27 to TRBJ2-3; 8 bases match TRBD2. CDR1 and CDR2 from the germline V gene are MNHEY and SMNVEV (reference sequence). The CDR3 runs to 15 residues. V gave up 2 bases and J gave up 5 bases; unmatched junction bases: 6. The CDR3 bases are TGTGCCAGCAGTTTACTAGCGGGTCCCATAGATACGCAGTATTTT. Translation gives CASSLLAGPIDTQYF.